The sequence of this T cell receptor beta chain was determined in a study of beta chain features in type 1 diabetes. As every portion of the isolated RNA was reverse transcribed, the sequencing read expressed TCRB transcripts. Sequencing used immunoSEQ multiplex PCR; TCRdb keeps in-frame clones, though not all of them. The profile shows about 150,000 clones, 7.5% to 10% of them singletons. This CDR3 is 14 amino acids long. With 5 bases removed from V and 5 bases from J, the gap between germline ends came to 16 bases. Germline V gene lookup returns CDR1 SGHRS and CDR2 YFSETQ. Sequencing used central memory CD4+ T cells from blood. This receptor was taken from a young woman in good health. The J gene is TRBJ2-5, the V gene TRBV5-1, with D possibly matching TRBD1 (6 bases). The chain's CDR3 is CASRGAQGYETQYF. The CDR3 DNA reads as TGCGCCAGCAGGGGGGCCCAGGGCTATGAGACCCAGTACTTC.